This entry lists 19 T cell receptor beta chains sequenced from one sample in a study of spatial heterogeneity in lung cancer. Specified time point: blood at routine non-recurrence follow-up after resection. Sequencing of whole RNA from tumor, nontumor lung or frozen PBMC involved no sorting. Via MiXCR, TCRdb re-called the 5' RACE reads, giving one row per CDR3 protein. The sample records around 110,000 distinct CDR3 sequences, more than 10% being singletons. The input for sequencing was PBMCs, taken at follow-up. The receptors were sampled from a male donor with early-stage non-small cell lung cancer.

This clonotype came up many times. V usage is TRBV3-1 and J usage is TRBJ1-4; maybe TRBD1 (5 bases). The V and J ends lost 0 bases and 5 bases respectively, with 10 bases between them. Germline loops: CDR1 LGHDT, CDR2 YNNKEL (reference sequence). The CDR3 loop spans 15 amino acids. The DNA of the CDR3 is TGTGCCAGCAGCCAAGAAAGGGGTTGGAATGAAAAACTGTTTTTT. Its protein is CASSQERGWNEKLFF.

This clonotype was picked up many times. The CDR3 DNA is TGTGCCAGCAGCCGACCGTACCAAGAGACCCAGTACTTC. This codes for CASSRPYQETQYF. V and J are TRBV27 and TRBJ2-5; the D is unclear. Germline V lookup: CDR1 MNHEY, CDR2 SMNVEV (reference sequence). The germline V and J ends were trimmed by 6 bases and 0 bases, with 8 bases remaining between them. The CDR3 is 13 residues long.

This clonotype was observed at least ten times. As DNA, the CDR3 is TGTGCCAGCAGTGCTGACAGGGTTTCCTACGAGCAGTACTTC. Protein sequence: CASSADRVSYEQYF. This chain links TRBV6-1 with TRBJ2-7; TRBD1 matches at 7 bases. With 4 bases clipped from V and 1 base from J, the junction kept 4 bases outside the gene matches. The CDR3 is 14 amino acids. Germline assignment: CDR1 MNHNS and CDR2 SASEGT.

J is TRBJ2-4 and V is TRBV5-6, with D perhaps given as TRBD1 or TRBD2 (5 bases each). Between the trimmed V and J ends, which lost 1 base and 6 bases, there was a span of 11 bases. Per the germline V gene, CDR1 is SGHDT and CDR2 is YYEEEE. This CDR3 comprises 14 residues. CDR3 nucleotide sequence: TGTGCCAGCAGCTTGTCTGCAGGGACAAACATTCAGTACTTC. It encodes CASSLSAGTNIQYF.

This clonotype was recorded once. The CDR3 DNA follows: TGTGCCAGCAGCTTGGGGACAGGCCGCTTAAACACCATATATTTT. This gives the protein CASSLGTGRLNTIYF. The chain joins TRBV7-9 to TRBJ1-3; 8 nucleotides align to TRBD1. The J segment lost 6 bases and the V segment lost 3 bases, leaving 7 bases of the junction unmatched. The CDR3 is 15 amino acids. The V gene's germline CDR1 is SEHNR and CDR2 FQNEAQ (reference sequence).

The V call is TRBV6-1, the J call TRBJ2-1, with D perhaps assigned TRBD1 or TRBD2 (5 bases each). V shed 5 bases and J shed 5 bases, with 13 bases lying between them. Germline lookup yields CDR1 MNHNS and CDR2 SASEGT. The CDR3 spans 14 residues. The CDR3 here is CASSRDLLDNEQFF. The CDR3 DNA follows: TGTGCCAGCAGTCGGGACCTATTAGACAATGAGCAGTTCTTC.

In its sample, this clonotype was seen a few times. The chain links TRBV3-1 to TRBJ1-5; no firm D call. The germline V gene has CDR1 LGHDT and CDR2 YNNKEL (reference sequence). The CDR3 has 13 amino acids. V dropped 1 base and J dropped 5 bases, with 6 bases sitting between them. The CDR3 region is CASSQARHQPQHF. CDR3 sequence (DNA): TGTGCCAGCAGCCAAGCCAGGCATCAGCCCCAGCATTTT.

This clonotype was recorded at least ten times. V gene TRBV20-1 combines with J gene TRBJ2-1; TRBD1 matches at 7 bases. This CDR3 has 13 amino acids. V dropped 5 bases and J dropped 7; count of bases not matched to a gene: 8. The germline CDR1 and CDR2 sequences are DFQATT and SNEGSKA (reference sequence). For the CDR3, the DNA is TGCAGTGCTTCGACAGGGTCAGTGAATGAGCAGTTCTTC. Encoded protein: CSASTGSVNEQFF.

The chain couples TRBV2 to TRBJ2-7; D uncertain. The ends were cut back, 4 bases at V and 2 bases at J, with 12 bases in the middle. The germline V gene encodes CDR1 SNHLY and CDR2 FYNNEI. This CDR3 has 14 amino acids. The CDR3 DNA is TGTGCCAGCAGTGTAACCTCCCGAGCCTACGAGCAGTACTTC. Its protein is CASSVTSRAYEQYF.

The CDR3 spells CAISGASPSYEQYF. The CDR3 region has the DNA TGTGCCATCAGTGGAGCGTCCCCCTCCTACGAGCAGTACTTC. The chain has TRBV10-3 and TRBJ2-7; D is uncertain. Germline CDR1 ENHRY, CDR2 SYGVKD. The V end was cut by 4 bases, the J end by 0 bases, with 10 bases between. The CDR3 spans 14 residues.

This clonotype was found a few times. The junction does not match germline at one end; this may be a read error. The chain employs TRBV6-2 or TRBV6-3 and TRBJ2-2, with 9 nucleotides matching TRBD1. The CDR3 runs to 15 residues. Germline V gene sequence: CDR1 MNHEY, CDR2 SVGEGT. The CDR3: CASSYGTGNAGELFF. The CDR3 DNA follows: TGTGCCAGCAGTTACGGGACAGGGAACGCCGGGGAGCTGTTTTTT.

This clonotype appeared many times. The chain links TRBV20-1 to TRBJ2-2, with no clear D. The ends were cut back, 0 bases at V and 4 bases at J, with 15 bases in the middle. This CDR3 is built from 16 residues. Germline loops: CDR1 DFQATT, CDR2 SNEGSKA (reference sequence). Here the CDR3 reads CSARDGRIIGTGELFF. DNA of the CDR3: TGCAGTGCTAGAGATGGCAGGATTATTGGCACCGGGGAGCTGTTTTTT.

Here the CDR3 reads CASSKLRGNYNEQFF. The CDR3 region has the DNA TGTGCCAGCAGCAAGCTCAGGGGGAACTACAATGAGCAGTTCTTC. V gene TRBV6-2 or TRBV6-3 combines with J gene TRBJ2-1, with 7 nucleotides matching TRBD1. CDR3 length: 15 amino acids. Trimming at V came to 6 bases and at J to 3 bases, leaving 8 bases not matched to a gene. Germline-derived CDR1 and CDR2 are MNHEY and SVGEGT.

Many counts were recorded for this clonotype. The V call is TRBV6-2 or TRBV6-3, the J call TRBJ1-6, with D unclear. CDR3 size: 15 residues. Germline CDR1 MNHEY, CDR2 SVGEGT. Trimming stripped 6 bases from V and 10 bases from J, with 19 bases between. The CDR3 protein is CASRTRVLDESPLHF. In nucleotides, the CDR3 is TGTGCCAGCAGGACTCGAGTACTAGATGAATCACCCCTCCACTTT.

This clonotype was detected a few times. The rearrangement uses TRBV6-2 or TRBV6-3 and TRBJ2-5; the D is unclear. The CDR3 has 14 residues. V gave up 0 bases and J gave up 5 bases, with 10 bases separating them. The germline V gene has CDR1 MNHEY and CDR2 SVGEGT. CDR3 bases: TGTGCCAGCAGTTACTCCCGGGTTCGGGAGACCCAGTACTTC. Amino acid sequence: CASSYSRVRETQYF.

In its sample, this clonotype was seen many times. The V gene is TRBV6-2 or TRBV6-3, the J gene TRBJ2-2; D tentatively reads TRBD1 or TRBD2 (5 bases each). This CDR3 has 14 amino acids. The V gene lost 4 bases and the J gene lost 6 bases, with 12 bases spanning the gap. The germline V gene has CDR1 MNHEY and CDR2 SVGEGT. CDR3 nucleotide sequence: TGTGCCAGCAGTTCATCGGGACGGTCCGGGGAGCTGTTTTTT. Protein: CASSSSGRSGELFF.

This clonotype turned up a few times. The genes are TRBV3-1 and TRBJ2-2; 8 bases are a match to TRBD1. With V trimmed by 3 bases and J by 2 bases, 8 bases remained unmatched. The germline V gene has CDR1 LGHDT and CDR2 YNNKEL (reference sequence). The CDR3 loop spans 17 amino acids. CDR3 protein: CASSQGRDRFNTGELFF. The DNA of the CDR3 is TGTGCCAGCAGCCAGGGCCGGGACAGGTTCAACACCGGGGAGCTGTTTTTT.

This clonotype was found a few times. The CDR3 loop is CASSRWGGSPLHF. The CDR3 DNA reads as TGTGCCAGCAGCCGTTGGGGAGGCTCACCCCTCCACTTT. The gene calls are TRBV3-1 and TRBJ1-6; D not resolved. The CDR3 is 13 residues long. The germline gives CDR1 LGHDT, CDR2 YNNKEL (reference sequence). V lost 4 bases and J 10 bases, leaving 11 bases between the germline ends.

There are many counts of this clonotype. V usage is TRBV6-1 and J usage is TRBJ2-3; D unclear. The CDR3 length is 12 residues. The germline gives CDR1 MNHNS, CDR2 SASEGT. Trimming took off 6 bases at V and 2 bases at J, with 6 bases between the two ends. The CDR3 here is CASRSDTDTQYF. CDR3 nucleotides: TGTGCCAGCAGGTCGGACACAGATACGCAGTATTTT.